Listed here are 13 T cell receptor beta chains from one sample, sequenced in a study of cytomegalovirus exposure and HLA in healthy donors. TCRdb keeps only in-frame clones here, not all; method: immunoSEQ multiplex PCR. This sample has about 150,000 clones, with approximately 94% found just once. Sequencing used PBMCs. Source of these receptors: a man between 18 and 35 years old in good health and CMV-seropositive.

The V gene is TRBV29-1, the J gene TRBJ2-1, with a possible D match to TRBD2 (5 bases). Germline V CDR1 and CDR2: SQVTM, ANQGSEA. CDR3 length: 13 residues. Trimming pared 4 bases from V and 3 bases from J, leaving 10 bases between. The CDR3, as DNA: TGCAGCGTTGGGGGAGCCAGCTACAATGAGCAGTTCTTC. Translating it yields CSVGGASYNEQFF.

The chain uses TRBV5-5 and TRBJ1-5; the match to TRBD1 covers 9 bases. This CDR3 is built from 16 residues. CDR1 is SGHKS, CDR2 YYEKEE, per germline (reference sequence). V trimming: 3 bases; J trimming: 4 bases; junction bases outside the gene matches: 8. CDR3 nucleotides: TGTGCCAGCAGCTCCTTCGGGACAGGGACTAATCAGCCCCAGCATTTT. Protein product: CASSSFGTGTNQPQHF.

The chain carries TRBV7-8 and TRBJ2-1; 7 nucleotides align to TRBD2. The CDR3 has 14 residues. J gave up 6 bases and V 3 bases, and 5 bases lay outside the gene matches. The germline CDR1 and CDR2 sequences are SGHVS and FQNEAQ. CDR3 protein: CASSLGRLANEQFF. The CDR3 DNA reads TGTGCCAGCAGCTTGGGGCGACTAGCCAATGAGCAGTTCTTC.

The chain recombines TRBV28 with TRBJ2-2; 11 bases fit TRBD2. Trimming took 6 bases from V and 0 from J; bases not matched to a gene: 3. This CDR3 contains 16 residues. CDR1 MDHEN and CDR2 SYDVKM come from the germline V gene. The CDR3 protein is CASSTGLAANTGELFF. The CDR3 DNA sequence: TGTGCCAGCAGCACGGGACTAGCGGCGAACACCGGGGAGCTGTTTTTT.

The CDR3 bases are TGTGCCACCCGACAGGGTTCTTACGAGCAGTACTTC. Amino acid sequence: CATRQGSYEQYF. The V gene is TRBV6-6, the J gene TRBJ2-7; 7 positions match TRBD1. This CDR3 is built from 12 residues. Germline CDR1 is MNHNY and CDR2 is SVGAGI (reference sequence). V lost 10 bases to trimming and J lost 4 bases; unmatched junction nucleotides: 7.

The chain uses TRBV4-1 and TRBJ2-1; D possibly corresponds to TRBD2 (6 bases). Germline V CDR1 and CDR2: MGHRA, YSYEKL. V was pared by 4 bases and J by 2 bases, with 15 bases between. The CDR3 consists of 16 residues. The CDR3: CASSLNHGGAYNEQFF. CDR3 DNA: TGCGCCAGCAGCCTCAATCACGGCGGGGCCTACAATGAGCAGTTCTTC.

The J gene is TRBJ1-4, the V gene TRBV2, with 7 bases aligning to TRBD1. CDR3 length: 15 residues. CDR1 SNHLY and CDR2 FYNNEI come from the germline V gene. With 5 bases clipped from V and 3 bases from J, the junction kept 6 bases outside the gene matches. This CDR3 is CASSLDRMANEKLFF. The CDR3 DNA reads as TGTGCCAGCAGTTTGGACAGGATGGCTAATGAAAAACTGTTTTTT. Using reference TRBV2 and TRBJ1-4 for the parts outside the CDR3, the full variable domain is EPEVTQTPSHQVTQMGQEVILRCVPISNHLYFYWYRQILGQKVEFLVSFYNNEISEKSEIFDDQFSVERPDGSNFTLKIRSTKLEDSAMYFCASSLDRMANEKLFFGSGTQLSVL.

The genes are TRBV4-1 and TRBJ2-7; D is uncertain. The germline gives CDR1 MGHRA, CDR2 YSYEKL. The CDR3 is made up of 14 amino acids. V dropped 3 bases and J dropped 2 bases, with 11 bases sitting between them. CDR3 loop: CASSQTRQAYEQYF. CDR3 sequence (DNA): TGCGCCAGCAGCCAGACCCGACAAGCCTACGAGCAGTACTTC.

This chain joins TRBV6-5 and TRBJ2-2; maybe TRBD1 (8 bases). CDR3 length: 15 residues. The germline V gene encodes CDR1 MNHEY and CDR2 SVGAGI. Trimming cost V 2 bases and J 7 bases, with 14 bases left between them. Here the CDR3 DNA reads TGTGCCAGCAGTTACGAACAGGGGGACTACGGGGAGCTGTTTTTT. Its protein is CASSYEQGDYGELFF.

The CDR3: CASSLSRGFTDTQYF. The CDR3 nucleotides are TGTGCCAGCAGCTTGTCCCGGGGTTTCACAGATACGCAGTATTTT. V usage is TRBV5-8 and J usage is TRBJ2-3; possible D gene TRBD2, 5 bases. Germline V gives CDR1 SGHTS, CDR2 YDEGEE. The V end lost 1 base, the J end lost 2 bases, and 11 bases lay between the germline ends. The CDR3 consists of 15 residues.

The gene calls are TRBV7-9 and TRBJ2-2, with TRBD1 matching 7 bases. With 4 bases clipped from V and 1 base from J, the junction kept 0 bases outside the gene matches. The CDR3 has 14 amino acids. Per the germline V gene, CDR1 is SEHNR and CDR2 is FQNEAQ (reference sequence). The CDR3 protein is CASSWTGNTGELFF. CDR3 DNA sequence: TGTGCCAGCAGCTGGACAGGGAACACCGGGGAGCTGTTTTTT.

This chain links TRBV2 with TRBJ2-1; perhaps TRBD1 as D (5 bases). CDR3 length: 12 residues. The germline V gene encodes CDR1 SNHLY and CDR2 FYNNEI. Trimming cost V 7 bases and J 6 bases, with 10 bases left between them. The CDR3 region has the DNA TGTGCCAGCACGACCCAGGGCAATGAGCAGTTCTTC. Amino acid sequence: CASTTQGNEQFF.

In regard to this clone: Mismatch with germline at one junction end may stem from a read error. The chain combines TRBV7-7 with TRBJ1-1; D unclear. CDR3 length: 13 residues. The germline CDR1 and CDR2 sequences are SSHAT and FNYEAQ (reference sequence). DNA of the CDR3: TGTGCTAGCAGCTTCAGTAAGAACACTGAAGCTTTCTTT. It is translated as CASSFSKNTEAFF. Using reference TRBV7-7 and TRBJ1-1 for the parts outside the CDR3, the full variable domain is GAGVSQSPRYKVTKRGQDVTLRCDPISSHATLYWYQQALGQGPEFLTYFNYEAQPDKSGLPSDRFSAERPEGSISTLTIQRTEQRDSAMYRCASSFSKNTEAFFGQGTRLTVV.